The source of this T cell receptor beta chain is a study of technical replicates of blood from four donors. Looked up from germline, CDR1 is SEHNR and CDR2 is FQNEAQ (reference sequence). Trimming cost V 8 bases and J 8 bases, with 9 bases left between them. The CDR3 is made up of 10 amino acids. Data came from immunoSEQ multiplex PCR; TCRdb stores just in-frame clones and leaves some out. In the table there are 65,000 to 90,000 clones, around 93% of which are singletons. Material: T cells isolated from PBMCs. The rearrangement links TRBV7-9 to TRBJ1-2; D gene unclear. The TCR comes from a human donor in good health. CDR3 in DNA: TGTGCCAGCTCCCCCTTGGGCTACACCTTC. Translated: CASSPLGYTF.